This is a list of T cell receptor beta chains from one sample in a study of CD8 T cells in ankylosing spondylitis. TCRdb redid the calling of the 5' RACE reads with MiXCR, one entry per CDR3 protein. The table has hundreds of thousands of distinct CDR3 sequences, over 9.5% seen once. What was sequenced was blood, either unsorted or a sorted T cell fraction (not recorded which). Receptors were obtained from a male donor with ankylosing spondylitis. Each CDR3 is given with its conserved first and last residue. Fields, in order: J gene, V gene, D gene, clone size, CDR3 DNA, CDR3 protein. The D gene is left open where the match is weak. Rows give clone size only sometimes, using once, few, many, or a class for an expanded clone.

J gene: TRBJ2-5; V gene: TRBV5-6; D gene: -; clone size: few; CDR3 DNA: TGTGCCAGCAGCTTAGCGACATCTCAAGAGACCCAGTACTTC; CDR3 protein: CASSLATSQETQYF
J gene: TRBJ2-7; V gene: TRBV5-1; D gene: -; clone size: -; CDR3 DNA: TGCGCCAGCAGACGAACAATTGGGGAAAACTACGAGCAGTACTTC; CDR3 protein: CASRRTIGENYEQYF
J gene: TRBJ2-1; V gene: TRBV7-2; D gene: TRBD1; clone size: -; CDR3 DNA: TGTGCCAGCACCTACAGGGGTGCCTACAATGAGCAGTTCTTC; CDR3 protein: CASTYRGAYNEQFF
J gene: TRBJ2-3; V gene: TRBV20-1; D gene: -; clone size: -; CDR3 DNA: TGCAGTGCTACCCCCCCCCCAGATACGCAGTATTTT; CDR3 protein: CSATPPPDTQYF
J gene: TRBJ1-2; V gene: TRBV20-1; D gene: TRBD1; clone size: many; CDR3 DNA: TGCAGTGCTAAACAGGGGACGAACTATGGCTACACCTTC; CDR3 protein: CSAKQGTNYGYTF
J gene: TRBJ2-7; V gene: TRBV5-1; D gene: -; clone size: few; CDR3 DNA: TGCGCCAGCAGCCCCACCTCGGGACAACTAGAGCAGTACTTC; CDR3 protein: CASSPTSGQLEQYF
J gene: TRBJ2-1; V gene: TRBV7-2; D gene: -; clone size: many; CDR3 DNA: TGTGCCAGCAGCCTCACCCGCCTGCGCAATGAGCAGTTCTTC; CDR3 protein: CASSLTRLRNEQFF
J gene: TRBJ1-4; V gene: TRBV9; D gene: TRBD1; clone size: -; CDR3 DNA: TGTGCCAGCAGCGTTTCGGGACAGGTTCGTGAAAAACTGTTTTTT; CDR3 protein: CASSVSGQVREKLFF
J gene: TRBJ2-3; V gene: TRBV20-1; D gene: TRBD2; clone size: few; CDR3 DNA: TGCAGTGCTAGCGTAGCGGGACGCACAGATACGCAGTATTTT; CDR3 protein: CSASVAGRTDTQYF
J gene: TRBJ2-7; V gene: TRBV18; D gene: -; clone size: -; CDR3 DNA: TGTGCCAGCTCACCACGTTTGCAGGCCTACGAGCAGTACTTC; CDR3 protein: CASSPRLQAYEQYF
J gene: TRBJ1-1; V gene: TRBV29-1; D gene: -; clone size: -; CDR3 DNA: TGCAGCGTTGATGGGTTGGGACACCTAATGAACACTGAAGCTTTCTTT; CDR3 protein: CSVDGLGHLMNTEAFF
J gene: TRBJ2-3; V gene: TRBV20-1; D gene: -; clone size: many; CDR3 DNA: TGCAGTGCTCACGACAGGCAGGTTAGCACAGATACGCAGTATTTT; CDR3 protein: CSAHDRQVSTDTQYF
J gene: TRBJ2-7; V gene: TRBV5-5; D gene: TRBD2; clone size: -; CDR3 DNA: TGTGCCAGCAGCTTGGATTGGGGGAGGGCCGCCGAGCAGAACTTC; CDR3 protein: CASSLDWGRAAEQNF
J gene: TRBJ2-7; V gene: TRBV6-5; D gene: -; clone size: many; CDR3 DNA: TGTGCCAGCAGTTACTCGGGGCTAGCCAATGTCTACGAGCAGTACTTC; CDR3 protein: CASSYSGLANVYEQYF
J gene: TRBJ2-7; V gene: TRBV6-5; D gene: TRBD2; clone size: -; CDR3 DNA: TGTGCCAGCAGTTCTTATGGGGGACTAGCGGGAGTTAGGCAGTACTTC; CDR3 protein: CASSSYGGLAGVRQYF
J gene: TRBJ1-6; V gene: TRBV6-2/TRBV6-3; D gene: -; clone size: -; CDR3 DNA: TGTGCCAGCAGTTACGAGGGGCTCTCACCCCTCCACTTT; CDR3 protein: CASSYEGLSPLHF
J gene: TRBJ1-1; V gene: TRBV11-1; D gene: -; clone size: -; CDR3 DNA: TGTGCCAGCAGCTTAGCGGGACGGACTATTTTT; CDR3 protein: CASSLAGRTIF
J gene: TRBJ1-3; V gene: TRBV7-2; D gene: -; clone size: few; CDR3 DNA: TGTGCCAGCAGCTCCACCCACGGAAACACCATATATTTT; CDR3 protein: CASSSTHGNTIYF
J gene: TRBJ2-7; V gene: TRBV6-2/TRBV6-3; D gene: TRBD2; clone size: -; CDR3 DNA: TGTGCCAGCAGGCTTACTAGCGGGGGCTCCTACGAGCAGTACTTC; CDR3 protein: CASRLTSGGSYEQYF
J gene: TRBJ2-1; V gene: TRBV20-1; D gene: TRBD2; clone size: -; CDR3 DNA: TGCAGTGCACGATCGCTAGCGGACTACAATGAGCAGTTCTTC; CDR3 protein: CSARSLADYNEQFF
J gene: TRBJ2-2; V gene: TRBV5-1; D gene: -; clone size: -; CDR3 DNA: TGCGCCAGCAGCTTGGGAACTCAGAACACCGGGGAGCTGTTTTTT; CDR3 protein: CASSLGTQNTGELFF
J gene: TRBJ1-4; V gene: TRBV10-3; D gene: -; clone size: -; CDR3 DNA: TGTGCCATCAGTGATTCCCGGTCGGATAATGAAAAACTGTTTTTT; CDR3 protein: CAISDSRSDNEKLFF
J gene: TRBJ1-5; V gene: TRBV28; D gene: -; clone size: many; CDR3 DNA: TGTGCCAGCATGGGGAATCAGCCCCAGCATTTT; CDR3 protein: CASMGNQPQHF
J gene: TRBJ2-7; V gene: TRBV6-1; D gene: -; clone size: few; CDR3 DNA: TGTGCCAGCAGTGGGGACGCTTTTTTGCCCTACGAGCAGTACTTC; CDR3 protein: CASSGDAFLPYEQYF
J gene: TRBJ1-2; V gene: TRBV7-8; D gene: -; clone size: few; CDR3 DNA: TGTGCCAGCAGCTTAGCGCAGAAGTCCTATGGCTACACCTTC; CDR3 protein: CASSLAQKSYGYTF
J gene: TRBJ2-2; V gene: TRBV6-1; D gene: -; clone size: few; CDR3 DNA: TGTGCCAGCAAAACTAGCAGGAACACCGGGGAGCTGTTTTTT; CDR3 protein: CASKTSRNTGELFF
J gene: TRBJ2-7; V gene: TRBV7-2; D gene: -; clone size: few; CDR3 DNA: TGTGCCAGCAGCTTACGTGGTGGACTTATGACCTCCTACGAGCAGTACTTC; CDR3 protein: CASSLRGGLMTSYEQYF
J gene: TRBJ1-2; V gene: TRBV18; D gene: TRBD1; clone size: -; CDR3 DNA: TGTGCCAGCTCACCGGGACAGGGAGAAGTGGCTGGCTACACCTTC; CDR3 protein: CASSPGQGEVAGYTF
J gene: TRBJ2-5; V gene: TRBV12-3/TRBV12-4; D gene: TRBD2; clone size: few; CDR3 DNA: TGTGCCAGCAGCCTCGAGGGACTAAGCCAAGAGACCCAGTACTTC; CDR3 protein: CASSLEGLSQETQYF
J gene: TRBJ1-5; V gene: TRBV12-3/TRBV12-4; D gene: -; clone size: many; CDR3 DNA: TGTGCCAGCAGGCGACAGGTGGGTCAGCCCCAGCATTTT; CDR3 protein: CASRRQVGQPQHF
J gene: TRBJ1-1; V gene: TRBV5-1; D gene: -; clone size: few; CDR3 DNA: TGCGCCAGCAGCTTGGGGACAGCCTCGAACACTGAAGCTTTCTTT; CDR3 protein: CASSLGTASNTEAFF
J gene: TRBJ2-3; V gene: TRBV6-5; D gene: -; clone size: -; CDR3 DNA: TGTGCCAGCAGTTACTCCTTCTATGGGGATACGCAGTATTTT; CDR3 protein: CASSYSFYGDTQYF
J gene: TRBJ1-6; V gene: TRBV20-1; D gene: -; clone size: few; CDR3 DNA: TGCAGTGCCAAAAGGCGGAGTTCACCCCTCCACTTT; CDR3 protein: CSAKRRSSPLHF
J gene: TRBJ2-5; V gene: TRBV7-2; D gene: TRBD2; clone size: many; CDR3 DNA: TGTGCCAGCAGCCCAGGAGCGGGGTGGGGGGAGACCCAGTACTTC; CDR3 protein: CASSPGAGWGETQYF
J gene: TRBJ2-6; V gene: TRBV27; D gene: -; clone size: -; CDR3 DNA: TGTGCCAGCAGTTCGGGGAGCTGGGCCAACGTCCTGACTTTC; CDR3 protein: CASSSGSWANVLTF
J gene: TRBJ1-2; V gene: TRBV20-1; D gene: -; clone size: -; CDR3 DNA: TGCAGTGCCAAGAGGCATCCTGGCGGCTACACCTTC; CDR3 protein: CSAKRHPGGYTF
J gene: TRBJ2-2; V gene: TRBV5-1; D gene: -; clone size: many; CDR3 DNA: TGCGCCAGCAGCTTGGACGGTTCCGGGGAGCTGTTTTTT; CDR3 protein: CASSLDGSGELFF
J gene: TRBJ2-5; V gene: TRBV11-2; D gene: TRBD1; clone size: few; CDR3 DNA: TGTGCCAGCAGCTCTAGACAGGGGGCCGAGACCCAGTACTTC; CDR3 protein: CASSSRQGAETQYF
J gene: TRBJ1-5; V gene: TRBV12-3/TRBV12-4; D gene: TRBD1; clone size: many; CDR3 DNA: TGTGCCAGCAGTAGGGACAGGCCGTTTCCCCAGCATTTT; CDR3 protein: CASSRDRPFPQHF
J gene: TRBJ2-1; V gene: TRBV11-2; D gene: TRBD2; clone size: few; CDR3 DNA: TGTGCCAGCAGCTCCACTAGCGGGAGGGACAATGAGCAGTTCTTC; CDR3 protein: CASSSTSGRDNEQFF